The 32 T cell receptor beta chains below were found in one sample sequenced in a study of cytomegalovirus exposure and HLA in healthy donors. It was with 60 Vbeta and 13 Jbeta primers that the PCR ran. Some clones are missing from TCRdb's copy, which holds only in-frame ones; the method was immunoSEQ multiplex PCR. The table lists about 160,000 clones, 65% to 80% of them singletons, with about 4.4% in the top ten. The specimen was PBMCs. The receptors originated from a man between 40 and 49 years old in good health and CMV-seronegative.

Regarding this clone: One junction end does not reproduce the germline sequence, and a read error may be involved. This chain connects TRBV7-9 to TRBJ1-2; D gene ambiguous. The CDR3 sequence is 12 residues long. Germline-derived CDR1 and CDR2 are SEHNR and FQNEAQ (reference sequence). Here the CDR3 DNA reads TGTTCCAGCAGCCTAAGTAACTATGGCTACACCTTC. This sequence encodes CSSSLSNYGYTF.

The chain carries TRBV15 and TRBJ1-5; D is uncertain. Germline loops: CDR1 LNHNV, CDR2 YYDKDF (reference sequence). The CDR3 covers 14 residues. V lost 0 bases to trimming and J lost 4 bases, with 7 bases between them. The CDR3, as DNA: TGTGCCACCAGCAGAGATCGGTGGAATCAGCCCCAGCATTTT. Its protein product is CATSRDRWNQPQHF.

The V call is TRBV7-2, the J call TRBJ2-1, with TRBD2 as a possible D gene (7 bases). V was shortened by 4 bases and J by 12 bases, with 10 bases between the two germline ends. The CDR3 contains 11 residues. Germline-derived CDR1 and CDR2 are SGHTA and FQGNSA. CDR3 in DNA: TGTGCCAGCAGCTCGGGGGGCGGGCAGTTCTTC. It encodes CASSSGGGQFF.

CDR3 coding DNA: TGTGCCAGCAGTTACTCCGGCGGGGGGGCCCGAGAGCAGTTCTTC. Its protein product is CASSYSGGGAREQFF. The chain is built from TRBV6-5 and TRBJ2-1; 9 bases map to TRBD2. Germline CDR1 MNHEY, CDR2 SVGAGI. Trimming took 0 bases from V and 10 from J; bases not matched to a gene: 7. The CDR3 extends over 15 amino acids.

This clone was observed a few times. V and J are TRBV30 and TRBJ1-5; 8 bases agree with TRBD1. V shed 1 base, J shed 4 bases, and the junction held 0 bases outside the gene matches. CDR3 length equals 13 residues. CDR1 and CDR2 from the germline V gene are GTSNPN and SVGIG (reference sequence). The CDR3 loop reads CAWSGQGNQPQHF. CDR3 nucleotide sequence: TGTGCCTGGAGTGGACAGGGGAATCAGCCCCAGCATTTT.

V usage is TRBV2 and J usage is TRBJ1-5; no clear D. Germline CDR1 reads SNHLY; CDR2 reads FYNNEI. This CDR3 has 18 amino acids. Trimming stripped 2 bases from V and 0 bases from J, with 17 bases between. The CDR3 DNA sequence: TGTGCCAGCAGTGAACTCGGGCTGGGAGACCATAGCAATCAGCCCCAGCATTTT. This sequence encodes CASSELGLGDHSNQPQHF.

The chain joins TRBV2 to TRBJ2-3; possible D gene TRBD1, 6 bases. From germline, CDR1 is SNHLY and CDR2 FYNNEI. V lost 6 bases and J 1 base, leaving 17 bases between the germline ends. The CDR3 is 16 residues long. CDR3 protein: CASSPLGAGRTDTQYF. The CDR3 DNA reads TGTGCCAGCAGCCCCTTGGGGGCAGGACGCACAGATACGCAGTATTTT. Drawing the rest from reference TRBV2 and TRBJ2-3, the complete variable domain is EPEVTQTPSHQVTQMGQEVILRCVPISNHLYFYWYRQILGQKVEFLVSFYNNEISEKSEIFDDQFSVERPDGSNFTLKIRSTKLEDSAMYFCASSPLGAGRTDTQYFGPGTRLTVL.

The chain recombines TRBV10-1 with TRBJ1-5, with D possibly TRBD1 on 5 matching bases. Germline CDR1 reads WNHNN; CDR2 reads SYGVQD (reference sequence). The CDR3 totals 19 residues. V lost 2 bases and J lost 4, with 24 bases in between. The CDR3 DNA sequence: TGCGCCAGCAGTGAGGGGCTTCTCAGGACACGGAATCGTAATCAGCCCCAGCATTTT. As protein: CASSEGLLRTRNRNQPQHF.

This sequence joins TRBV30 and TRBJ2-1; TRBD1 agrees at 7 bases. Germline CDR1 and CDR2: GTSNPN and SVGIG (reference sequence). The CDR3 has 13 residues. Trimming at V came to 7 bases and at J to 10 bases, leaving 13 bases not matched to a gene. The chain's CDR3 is CASQGDQLTEQFF. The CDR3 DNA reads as TGTGCCTCTCAGGGGGATCAATTGACCGAGCAGTTCTTC. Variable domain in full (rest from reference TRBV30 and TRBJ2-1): SQTIHQWPATLVQPVGSPLSLECTVEGTSNPNLYWYRQAAGRGLQLLFYSVGIGQISSEVPQNLSASRPQDRQFILSSKKLLLSDSGFYLCASQGDQLTEQFFGPGTRLTVL.

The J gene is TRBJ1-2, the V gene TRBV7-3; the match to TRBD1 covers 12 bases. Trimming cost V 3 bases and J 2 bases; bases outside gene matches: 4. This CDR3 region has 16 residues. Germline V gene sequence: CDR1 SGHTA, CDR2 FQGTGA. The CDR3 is CASSFGTGGSNYGYTF. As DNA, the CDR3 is TGTGCCAGCAGCTTCGGGACAGGGGGCTCAAACTATGGCTACACCTTC.

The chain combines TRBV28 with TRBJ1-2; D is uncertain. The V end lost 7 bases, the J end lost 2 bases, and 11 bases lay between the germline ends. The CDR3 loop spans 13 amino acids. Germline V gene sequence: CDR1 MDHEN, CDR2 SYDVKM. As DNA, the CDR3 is TGTGCCAGCAAAAGCGGATGGAACTATGGCTACACCTTC. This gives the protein CASKSGWNYGYTF.

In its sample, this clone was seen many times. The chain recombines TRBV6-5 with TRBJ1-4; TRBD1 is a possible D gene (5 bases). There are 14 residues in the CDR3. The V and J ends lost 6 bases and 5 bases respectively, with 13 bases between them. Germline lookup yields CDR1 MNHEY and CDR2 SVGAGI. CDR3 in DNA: TGTGCCAGCAGCCTAGGACGGACAAATGAAAAACTGTTTTTT. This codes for CASSLGRTNEKLFF.

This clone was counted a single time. The CDR3 DNA is TGTGCCAGCAGTAAAGGGGGCGCGAACACCGGGGAGCTGTTTTTT. Residues: CASSKGGANTGELFF. J is TRBJ2-2 and V is TRBV5-4; 7 bases are a match to TRBD1. The CDR3 sequence is 15 residues long. CDR1 SGHNT and CDR2 YYREEE come from the germline V gene (reference sequence). The junction had 4 bases not matched to a gene; V was cut back by 5 bases and J by 0 bases.

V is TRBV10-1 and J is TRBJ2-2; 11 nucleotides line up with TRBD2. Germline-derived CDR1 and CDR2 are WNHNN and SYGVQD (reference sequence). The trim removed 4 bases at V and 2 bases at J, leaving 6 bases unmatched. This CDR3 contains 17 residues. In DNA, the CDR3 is TGCGCCAGCAGTGCCAGTAGCGGGGGGGTCAACACCGGGGAGCTGTTTTTT. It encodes CASSASSGGVNTGELFF.

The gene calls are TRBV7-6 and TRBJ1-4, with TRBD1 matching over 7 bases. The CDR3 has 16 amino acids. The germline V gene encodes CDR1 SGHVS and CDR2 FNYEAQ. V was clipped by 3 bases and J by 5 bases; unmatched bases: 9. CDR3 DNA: TGTGCCAGCAGCTTGAATCTGTTACAGGGGAATGAAAAACTGTTTTTT. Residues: CASSLNLLQGNEKLFF.

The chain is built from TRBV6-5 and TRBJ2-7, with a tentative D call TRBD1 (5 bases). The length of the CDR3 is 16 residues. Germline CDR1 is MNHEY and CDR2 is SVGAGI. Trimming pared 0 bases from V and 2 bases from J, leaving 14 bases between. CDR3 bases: TGTGCCAGCAGTTACTCGAAGGGCAGGGCTACCTACGAGCAGTACTTC. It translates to CASSYSKGRATYEQYF.

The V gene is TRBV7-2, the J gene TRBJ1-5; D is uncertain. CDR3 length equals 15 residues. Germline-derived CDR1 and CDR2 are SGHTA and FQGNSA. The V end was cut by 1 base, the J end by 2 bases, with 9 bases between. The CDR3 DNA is TGTGCCAGCAGCTTAGGACTACCTGGCAATCAGCCCCAGCATTTT. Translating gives CASSLGLPGNQPQHF.

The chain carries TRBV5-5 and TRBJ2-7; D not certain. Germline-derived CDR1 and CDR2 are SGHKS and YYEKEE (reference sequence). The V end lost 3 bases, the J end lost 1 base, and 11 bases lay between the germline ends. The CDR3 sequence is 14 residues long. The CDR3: CASSSPGRSYEQYF. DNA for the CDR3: TGTGCCAGCAGCTCCCCGGGTAGATCCTACGAGCAGTACTTC.

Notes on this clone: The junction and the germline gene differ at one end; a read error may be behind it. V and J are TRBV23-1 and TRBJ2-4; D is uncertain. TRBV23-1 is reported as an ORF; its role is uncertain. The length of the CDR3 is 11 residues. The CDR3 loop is CARQVLALHYF. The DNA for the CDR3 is TGCGCCAGGCAGGTCCTTGCCCTTCATTACTTC.

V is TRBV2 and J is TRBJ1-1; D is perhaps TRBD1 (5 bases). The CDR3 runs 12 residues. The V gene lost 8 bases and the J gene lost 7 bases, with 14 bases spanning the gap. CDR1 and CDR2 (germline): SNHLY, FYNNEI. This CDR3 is CASSIPGIEAFF. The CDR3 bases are TGTGCCAGCTCCATCCCAGGGATTGAAGCTTTCTTT.

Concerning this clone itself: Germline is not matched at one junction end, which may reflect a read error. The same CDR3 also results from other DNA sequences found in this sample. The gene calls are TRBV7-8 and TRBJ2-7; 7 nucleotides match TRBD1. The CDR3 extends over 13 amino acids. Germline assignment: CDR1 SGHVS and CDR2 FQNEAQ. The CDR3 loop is CASSLGDSYEQYF. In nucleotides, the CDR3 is TGTGCCAGCAGCTTGGGGGACAGCTACGAGCAGTATTTC.

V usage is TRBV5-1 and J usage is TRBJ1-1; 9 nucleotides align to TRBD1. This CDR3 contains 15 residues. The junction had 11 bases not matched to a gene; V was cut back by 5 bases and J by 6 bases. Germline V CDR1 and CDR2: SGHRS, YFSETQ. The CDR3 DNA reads TGCGCCAGCAGTTCCGGGACAGGGTGGATCCCTGAAGCTTTCTTT. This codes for CASSSGTGWIPEAFF.

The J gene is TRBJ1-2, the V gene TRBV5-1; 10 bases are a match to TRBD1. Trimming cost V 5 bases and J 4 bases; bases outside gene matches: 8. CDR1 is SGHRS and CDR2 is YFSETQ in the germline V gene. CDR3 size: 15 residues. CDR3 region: CASSTGTGVVYGYTF. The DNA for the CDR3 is TGCGCCAGCAGTACCGGGACAGGGGTAGTCTATGGCTACACCTTC.

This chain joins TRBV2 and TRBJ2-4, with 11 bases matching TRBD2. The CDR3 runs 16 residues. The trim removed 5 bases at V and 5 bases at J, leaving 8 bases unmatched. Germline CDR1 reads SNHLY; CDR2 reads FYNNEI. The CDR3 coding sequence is TGTGCCAGCAGTCCCACTAGCGGGGGTTTCCAAAACATTCAGTACTTC. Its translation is CASSPTSGGFQNIQYF.

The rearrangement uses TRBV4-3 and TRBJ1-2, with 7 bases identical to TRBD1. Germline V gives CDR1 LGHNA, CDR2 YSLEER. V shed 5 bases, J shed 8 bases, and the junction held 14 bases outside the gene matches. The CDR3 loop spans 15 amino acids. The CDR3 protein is CASSSWQGERWGYTF. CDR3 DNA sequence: TGCGCCAGCAGCTCATGGCAGGGGGAGAGGTGGGGCTACACCTTC.

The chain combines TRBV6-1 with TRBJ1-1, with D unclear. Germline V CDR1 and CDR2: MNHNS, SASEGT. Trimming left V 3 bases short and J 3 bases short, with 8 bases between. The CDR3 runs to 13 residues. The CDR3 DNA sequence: TGTGCCAGCAGTGAGGCGGGATACACTGAAGCTTTCTTT. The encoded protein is CASSEAGYTEAFF.

The CDR3 nucleotides read TGTGCCAGCAGGTTGACAAAGAACACTGAAGCTTTCTTT. Its protein is CASRLTKNTEAFF. This chain connects TRBV28 to TRBJ1-1; D not resolved. Germline CDR1 is MDHEN and CDR2 is SYDVKM. This CDR3 contains 13 residues. Trimming took 6 bases from V and 1 from J, leaving 9 bases between them.

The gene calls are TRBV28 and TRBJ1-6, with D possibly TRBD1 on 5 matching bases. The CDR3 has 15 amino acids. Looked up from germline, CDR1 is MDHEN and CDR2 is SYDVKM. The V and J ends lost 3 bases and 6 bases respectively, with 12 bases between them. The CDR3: CASSFLTGGNSPLHF. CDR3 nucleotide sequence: TGTGCCAGCAGTTTCCTTACAGGTGGTAATTCACCCCTCCACTTT. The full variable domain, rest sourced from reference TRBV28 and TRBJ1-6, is DVKVTQSSRYLVKRTGEKVFLECVQDMDHENMFWYRQDPGLGLRLIYFSYDVKMKEKGDIPEGYSVSREKKERFSLILESASTNQTSMYLCASSFLTGGNSPLHFGNGTRLTVT.

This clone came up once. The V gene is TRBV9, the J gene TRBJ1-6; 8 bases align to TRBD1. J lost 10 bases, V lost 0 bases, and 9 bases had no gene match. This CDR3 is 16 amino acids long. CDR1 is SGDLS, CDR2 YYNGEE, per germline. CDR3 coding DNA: TGTGCCAGCAGCGTAGAAGACAGGGGAAGAGGGTCACCCCTCCACTTT. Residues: CASSVEDRGRGSPLHF.

CDR3 amino acids: CSVEGGSGNQPQHF. DNA of the CDR3: TGCAGCGTTGAGGGGGGTAGTGGCAATCAGCCCCAGCATTTT. The chain combines TRBV29-1 with TRBJ1-5, with a weak D call TRBD1 (5 bases). Germline lookup yields CDR1 SQVTM and CDR2 ANQGSEA. The CDR3 is made up of 14 amino acids. V gave up 3 bases and J gave up 2 bases, with 11 bases separating them.

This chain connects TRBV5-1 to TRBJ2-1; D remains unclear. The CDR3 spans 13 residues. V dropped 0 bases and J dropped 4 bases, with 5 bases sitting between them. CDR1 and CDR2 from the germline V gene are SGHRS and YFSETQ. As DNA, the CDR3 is TGCGCCAGCAGCTTGGATCCGTACAATGAGCAGTTCTTC. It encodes CASSLDPYNEQFF.

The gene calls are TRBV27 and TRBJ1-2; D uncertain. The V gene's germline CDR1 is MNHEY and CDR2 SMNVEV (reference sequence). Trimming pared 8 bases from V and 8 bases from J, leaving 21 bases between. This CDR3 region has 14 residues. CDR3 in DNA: TGTGCCAGCTCCTCTCCGGGAGCCCTCGGGGGCTACACCTTC. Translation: CASSSPGALGGYTF.